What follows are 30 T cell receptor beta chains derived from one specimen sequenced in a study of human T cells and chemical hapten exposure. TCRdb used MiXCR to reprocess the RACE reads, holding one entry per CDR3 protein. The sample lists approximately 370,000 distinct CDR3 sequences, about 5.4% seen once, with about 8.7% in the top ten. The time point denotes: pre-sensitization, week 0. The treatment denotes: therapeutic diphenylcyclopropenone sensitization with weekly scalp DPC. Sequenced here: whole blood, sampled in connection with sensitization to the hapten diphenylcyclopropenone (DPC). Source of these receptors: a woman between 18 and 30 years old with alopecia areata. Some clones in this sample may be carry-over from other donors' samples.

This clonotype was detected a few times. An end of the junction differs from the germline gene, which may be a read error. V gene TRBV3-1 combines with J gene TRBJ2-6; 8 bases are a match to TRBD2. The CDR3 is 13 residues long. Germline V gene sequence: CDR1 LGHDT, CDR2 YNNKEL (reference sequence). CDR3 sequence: CASSQRGAKGLAF. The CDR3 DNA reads TGTGCCAGCAGCCAGCGGGGGGCCAAGGGCCTGGCTTTC.

The CDR3 nucleotides read TGTGCCAGCAGCAGGGAAGATAATTCACCCCTCCACTTT. It yields the protein CASSREDNSPLHF. The V gene is TRBV13, the J gene TRBJ1-6; D unresolved. This CDR3 has 13 amino acids. The germline V and J ends were trimmed by 5 bases and 5 bases, with 7 bases remaining between them. CDR1 PRHDT and CDR2 FYEKMQ come from the germline V gene (reference sequence).

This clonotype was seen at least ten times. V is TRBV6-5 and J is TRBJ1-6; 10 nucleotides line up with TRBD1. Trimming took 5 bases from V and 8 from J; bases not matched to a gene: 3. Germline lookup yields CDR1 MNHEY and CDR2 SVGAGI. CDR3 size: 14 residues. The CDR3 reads CASSADRGDSPLHF. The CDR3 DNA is TGTGCCAGCAGTGCGGACAGGGGGGATTCACCCCTCCACTTT.

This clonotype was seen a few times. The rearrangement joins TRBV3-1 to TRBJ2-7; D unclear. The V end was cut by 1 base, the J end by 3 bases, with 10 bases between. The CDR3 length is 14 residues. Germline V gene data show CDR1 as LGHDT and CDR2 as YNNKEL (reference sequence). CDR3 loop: CASSQGPVFYEQYF. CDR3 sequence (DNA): TGTGCCAGCAGCCAAGGCCCTGTATTCTACGAGCAGTACTTC.

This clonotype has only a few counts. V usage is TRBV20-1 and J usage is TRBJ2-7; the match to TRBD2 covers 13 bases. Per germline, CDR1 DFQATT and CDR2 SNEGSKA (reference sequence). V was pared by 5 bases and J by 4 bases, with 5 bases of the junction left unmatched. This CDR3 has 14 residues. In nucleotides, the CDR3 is TGCAGTGCTGAACTAGCGGGGGGGATATACGAGCAGTACTTC. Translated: CSAELAGGIYEQYF.

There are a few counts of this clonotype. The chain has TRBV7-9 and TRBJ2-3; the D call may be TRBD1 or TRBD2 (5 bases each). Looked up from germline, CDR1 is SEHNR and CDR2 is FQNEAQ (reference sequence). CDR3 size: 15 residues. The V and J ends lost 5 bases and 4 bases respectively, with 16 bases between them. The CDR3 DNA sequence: TGTGCCAGCAGCCCTTGGGACGGCCTTGCAGATACGCAGTATTTT. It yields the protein CASSPWDGLADTQYF.

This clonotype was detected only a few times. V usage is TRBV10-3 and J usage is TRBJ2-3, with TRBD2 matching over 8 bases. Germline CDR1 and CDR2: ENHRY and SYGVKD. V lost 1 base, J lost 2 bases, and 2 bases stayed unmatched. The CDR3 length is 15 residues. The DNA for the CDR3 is TGTGCCATCAGTGAGTGGCGGGGGGCCACAGATACGCAGTATTTT. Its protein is CAISEWRGATDTQYF.

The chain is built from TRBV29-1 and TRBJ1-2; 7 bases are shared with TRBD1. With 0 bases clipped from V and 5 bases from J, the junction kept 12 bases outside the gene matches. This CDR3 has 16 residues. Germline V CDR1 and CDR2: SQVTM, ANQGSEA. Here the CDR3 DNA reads TGCAGCGTTGAAGATCGTCAACGGACAGGCCTATATGGCTACACCTTC. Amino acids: CSVEDRQRTGLYGYTF.

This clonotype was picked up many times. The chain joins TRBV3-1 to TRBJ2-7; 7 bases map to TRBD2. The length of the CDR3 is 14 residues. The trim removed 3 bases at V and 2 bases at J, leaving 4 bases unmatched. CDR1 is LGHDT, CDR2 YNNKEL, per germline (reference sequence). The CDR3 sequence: CASSQGGKPYEQYF. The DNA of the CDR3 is TGTGCCAGCAGCCAGGGAGGGAAACCCTACGAGCAGTACTTC.

The CDR3: CASSFGTGTGELFF. The CDR3 coding sequence is TGTGCCAGCAGTTTTGGGACGGGCACCGGGGAGCTGTTTTTT. The chain recombines TRBV28 with TRBJ2-2; D could derive from TRBD1 or TRBD2 (5 bases each). From germline, CDR1 is MDHEN and CDR2 SYDVKM. The V gene lost 3 bases and the J gene lost 4 bases, with 9 bases spanning the gap. The CDR3 covers 14 residues.

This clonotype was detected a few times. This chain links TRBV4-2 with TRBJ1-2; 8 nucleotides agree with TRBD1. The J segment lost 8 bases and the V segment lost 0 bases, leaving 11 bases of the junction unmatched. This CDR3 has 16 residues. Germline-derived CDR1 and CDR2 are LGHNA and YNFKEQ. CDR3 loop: CASSQDSGQGRGGYTF. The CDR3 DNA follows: TGTGCCAGCAGCCAAGATTCAGGACAGGGCCGGGGAGGCTACACCTTC.

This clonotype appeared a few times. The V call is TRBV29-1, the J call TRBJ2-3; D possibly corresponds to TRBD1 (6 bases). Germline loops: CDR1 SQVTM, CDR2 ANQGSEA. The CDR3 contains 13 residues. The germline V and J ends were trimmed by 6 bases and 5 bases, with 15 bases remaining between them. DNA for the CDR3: TGCAGCGTCCTAGGGGGTTCTATAGATACGCAGTATTTT. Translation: CSVLGGSIDTQYF.

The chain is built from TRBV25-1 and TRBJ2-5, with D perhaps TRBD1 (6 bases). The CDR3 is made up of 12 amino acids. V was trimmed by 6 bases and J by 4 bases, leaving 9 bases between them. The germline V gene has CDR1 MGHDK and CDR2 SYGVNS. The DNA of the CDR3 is TGTGCCAGCAGAGGACAGCTAGAGACCCAGTACTTC. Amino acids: CASRGQLETQYF.

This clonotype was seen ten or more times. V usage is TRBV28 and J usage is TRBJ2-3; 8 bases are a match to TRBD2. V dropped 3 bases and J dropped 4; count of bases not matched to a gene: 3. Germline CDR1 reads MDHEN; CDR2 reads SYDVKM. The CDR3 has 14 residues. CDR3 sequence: CASSFILAADTQYF. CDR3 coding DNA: TGTGCCAGCAGTTTTATACTAGCGGCAGATACGCAGTATTTT.

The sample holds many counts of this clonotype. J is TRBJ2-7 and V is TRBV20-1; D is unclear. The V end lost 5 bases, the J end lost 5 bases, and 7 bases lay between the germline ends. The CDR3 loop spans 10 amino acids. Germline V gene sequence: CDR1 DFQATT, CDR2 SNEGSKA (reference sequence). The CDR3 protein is CSAGSDEQYF. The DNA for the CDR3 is TGCAGTGCTGGATCTGACGAGCAGTACTTC.

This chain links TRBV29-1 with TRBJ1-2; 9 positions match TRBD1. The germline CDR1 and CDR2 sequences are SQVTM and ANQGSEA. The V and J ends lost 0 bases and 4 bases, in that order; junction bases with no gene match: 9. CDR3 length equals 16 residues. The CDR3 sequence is CSVEDLVQGAGYGYTF. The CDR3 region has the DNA TGCAGCGTTGAAGATCTTGTACAGGGGGCTGGCTATGGCTACACCTTC.

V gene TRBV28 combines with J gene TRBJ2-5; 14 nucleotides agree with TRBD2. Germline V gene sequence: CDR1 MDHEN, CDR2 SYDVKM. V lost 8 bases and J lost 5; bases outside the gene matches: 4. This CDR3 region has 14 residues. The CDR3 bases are TGTGCCAGCCTGAGACTAGCGGGGGGGGAGACCCAGTACTTC. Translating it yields CASLRLAGGETQYF.

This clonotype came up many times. CDR3 protein: CSAPRPGSNQPQHF. DNA for the CDR3: TGCAGTGCCCCTCGTCCTGGTAGCAATCAGCCCCAGCATTTT. This chain links TRBV20-1 with TRBJ1-5; no clear D. The CDR3 runs 14 residues. V lost 6 bases to trimming and J lost 0 bases, with 12 bases between them. The germline V gene encodes CDR1 DFQATT and CDR2 SNEGSKA (reference sequence).

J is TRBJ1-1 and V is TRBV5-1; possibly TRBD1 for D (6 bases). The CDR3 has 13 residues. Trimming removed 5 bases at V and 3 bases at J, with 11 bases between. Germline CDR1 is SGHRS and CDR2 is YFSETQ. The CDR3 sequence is CASRNRVDTEAFF. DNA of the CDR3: TGCGCCAGCAGAAACAGGGTTGACACTGAAGCTTTCTTT.

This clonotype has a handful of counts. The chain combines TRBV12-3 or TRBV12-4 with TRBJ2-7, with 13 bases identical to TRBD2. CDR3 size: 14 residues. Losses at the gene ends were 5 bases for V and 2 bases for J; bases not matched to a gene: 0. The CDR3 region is CASSTSGGAYEQYF. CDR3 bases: TGTGCCAGCAGTACTAGCGGGGGGGCCTACGAGCAGTACTTC.

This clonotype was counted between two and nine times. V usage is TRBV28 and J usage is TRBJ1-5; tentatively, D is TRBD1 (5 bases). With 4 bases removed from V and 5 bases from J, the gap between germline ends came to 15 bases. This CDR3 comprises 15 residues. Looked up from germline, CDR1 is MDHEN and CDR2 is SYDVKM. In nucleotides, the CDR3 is TGTGCCAGCAGTTATTCGACAGCGGCGGATCAGCCCCAGCATTTT. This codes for CASSYSTAADQPQHF.

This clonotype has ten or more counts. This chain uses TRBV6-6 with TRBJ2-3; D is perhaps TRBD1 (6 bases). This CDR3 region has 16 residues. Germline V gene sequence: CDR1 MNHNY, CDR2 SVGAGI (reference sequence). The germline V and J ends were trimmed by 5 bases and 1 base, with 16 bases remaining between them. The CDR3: CASSAKGGSGTDTQYF. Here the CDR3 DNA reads TGTGCCAGCAGTGCAAAAGGGGGTAGTGGCACAGATACGCAGTATTTT.

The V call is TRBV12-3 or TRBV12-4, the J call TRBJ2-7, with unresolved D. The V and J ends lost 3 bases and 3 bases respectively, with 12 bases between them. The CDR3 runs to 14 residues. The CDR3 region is CASSFLQSLYEQYF. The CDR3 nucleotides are TGTGCCAGCAGTTTCCTACAGTCCCTCTACGAGCAGTACTTC.

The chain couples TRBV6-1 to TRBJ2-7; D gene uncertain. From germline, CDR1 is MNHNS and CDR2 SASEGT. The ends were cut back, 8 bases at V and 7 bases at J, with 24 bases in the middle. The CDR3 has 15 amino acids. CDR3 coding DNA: TGTGCCAGCCATGGTGGCAGTTGGGTAATGGGTGAGCAGTACTTC. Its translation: CASHGGSWVMGEQYF.

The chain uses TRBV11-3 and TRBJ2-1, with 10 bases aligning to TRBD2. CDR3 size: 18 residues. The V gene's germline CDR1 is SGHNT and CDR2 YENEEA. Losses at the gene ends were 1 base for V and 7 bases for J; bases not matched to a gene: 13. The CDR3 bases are TGTGCCAGCAGCTTAGGCAGCGGGGGGGGTTACGGCCAAAATGAGCAGTTCTTC. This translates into CASSLGSGGGYGQNEQFF.

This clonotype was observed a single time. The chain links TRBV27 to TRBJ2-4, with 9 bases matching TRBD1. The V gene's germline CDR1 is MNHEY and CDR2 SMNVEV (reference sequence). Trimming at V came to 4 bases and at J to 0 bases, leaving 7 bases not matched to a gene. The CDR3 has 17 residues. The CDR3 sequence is CASSSRTGVVAKNIQYF. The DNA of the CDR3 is TGTGCCAGCAGTTCACGGACAGGGGTGGTAGCCAAAAACATTCAGTACTTC.

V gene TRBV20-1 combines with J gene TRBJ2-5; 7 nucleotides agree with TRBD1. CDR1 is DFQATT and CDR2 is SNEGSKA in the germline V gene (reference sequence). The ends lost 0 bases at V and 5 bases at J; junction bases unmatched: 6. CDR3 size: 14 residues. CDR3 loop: CSARDRQGVETQYF. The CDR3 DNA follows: TGCAGTGCTAGAGATCGGCAGGGGGTTGAGACCCAGTACTTC.

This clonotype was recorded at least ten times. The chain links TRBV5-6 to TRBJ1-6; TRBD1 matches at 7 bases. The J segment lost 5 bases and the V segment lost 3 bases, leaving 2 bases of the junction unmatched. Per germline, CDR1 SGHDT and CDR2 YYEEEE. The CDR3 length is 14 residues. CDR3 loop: CASSWGQNNSPLHF. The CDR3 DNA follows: TGTGCCAGCAGCTGGGGACAGAATAATTCACCCCTCCACTTT.

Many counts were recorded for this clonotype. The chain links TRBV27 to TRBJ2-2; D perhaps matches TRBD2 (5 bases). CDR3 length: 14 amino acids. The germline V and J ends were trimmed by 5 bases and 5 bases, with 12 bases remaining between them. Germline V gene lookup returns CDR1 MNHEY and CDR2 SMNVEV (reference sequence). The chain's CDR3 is CASSRGIQTGELFF. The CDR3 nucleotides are TGTGCCAGCAGTCGGGGTATCCAAACCGGGGAGCTGTTTTTT.

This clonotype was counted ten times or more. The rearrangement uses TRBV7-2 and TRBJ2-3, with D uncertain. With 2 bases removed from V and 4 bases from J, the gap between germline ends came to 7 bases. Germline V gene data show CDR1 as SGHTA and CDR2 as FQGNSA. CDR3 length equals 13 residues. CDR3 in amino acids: CASSLTPPDTQYF. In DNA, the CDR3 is TGTGCCAGCAGCTTAACTCCGCCAGATACGCAGTATTTT.